This T cell receptor beta chain was identified in a study of Ad26.COV2.S vaccination and SARS-CoV-2 variants. Across the study: Administration of Ad26.COV2.S was intramuscular, either once or twice 56 days apart.

The treatment was: about 20 received Ad26.COV2.S at low or high dose, single or two shots; about 5 received placebo; per-sample allocation not given. Sampling took place 63 days after the first vaccine or placebo injection. CDR3 length: 14 amino acids. The V gene lost 1 base and the J gene lost 6 bases, with 10 bases spanning the gap. Germline loops: CDR1 LGHDT, CDR2 YNNKEL (reference sequence). TCRdb's copy holds only in-frame clones and misses some; the assay was immunoSEQ multiplex PCR. Seen here are 350,000 to 450,000 clones, about four fifths observed once, and the top ten hold 7.4%. The source of this sequence is a person between 18 and 65 years old who received the Ad26.COV2.S COVID-19 vaccine or a placebo. The chain has TRBV3-1 (or the pseudogene TRBV3-2) and TRBJ2-1; D gene unclear. Source: peripheral blood, taken in a trial of Ad26.COV2.S vaccine versus placebo. The CDR3 sequence is CASSQVPRVNEQFF. DNA of the CDR3: TGTGCCAGCAGCCAAGTGCCGAGAGTCAATGAGCAGTTCTTC.